These 7 T cell receptor beta chains came from one sample sequenced in a study of cytomegalovirus exposure and HLA in healthy donors. Amplification used 60 Vbeta primers and 13 Jbeta primers. Produced via immunoSEQ multiplex PCR; TCRdb's table is partial and in-frame only. This table has around 140,000 clones, about 75% appearing once. Sequenced material: PBMCs. These TCRs come from a woman in her forties in good health and CMV-seronegative.

The chain has TRBV19 and TRBJ1-2; D perhaps matches TRBD1 (5 bases). The CDR3 length is 13 residues. Germline V gene lookup returns CDR1 LNHDA and CDR2 SQIVND (reference sequence). V was clipped by 3 bases and J by 4 bases, with 9 bases between them. CDR3 nucleotide sequence: TGTGCCAGTAGTATTCCAGGGATCTATGGCTACACCTTC. It is translated as CASSIPGIYGYTF.

The rearrangement uses TRBV4-1 and TRBJ1-1; possibly TRBD1 for D (5 bases). The CDR3 is 15 residues long. The germline V gene encodes CDR1 MGHRA and CDR2 YSYEKL. Between the trimmed V and J ends, which lost 3 bases and 0 bases, there was a span of 11 bases. The CDR3: CASSHLRGVNTEAFF. The CDR3 DNA reads TGCGCCAGCAGCCACCTCCGGGGGGTGAACACTGAAGCTTTCTTT.

This clone was seen just once. The chain employs TRBV15 and TRBJ1-2, with TRBD1 as a possible D gene (5 bases). V was cut by 5 bases and J by 7 bases, with 17 bases left in between. The CDR3 spans 14 residues. In germline, CDR1 is LNHNV, CDR2 YYDKDF (reference sequence). The DNA of the CDR3 is TGTGCCACCAGCTTTGCAGGGTGGTGGAGTGGCTACACCTTC. The encoded protein is CATSFAGWWSGYTF.

The chain recombines TRBV5-1 with TRBJ2-1, with D possibly TRBD2 on 7 matching bases. This CDR3 has 15 residues. CDR1 and CDR2 from the germline V gene are SGHRS and YFSETQ. The V gene lost 1 base and the J gene lost 9 bases, with 17 bases spanning the gap. This CDR3 reads CASSLQSRGAVEQFF. CDR3 bases: TGCGCCAGCAGCTTGCAGTCTCGGGGGGCCGTTGAGCAGTTCTTC. The complete variable domain, with remaining parts taken from reference TRBV5-1 and TRBJ2-1, reads KAGVTQTPRYLIKTRGQQVTLSCSPISGHRSVSWYQQTPGQGLQFLFEYFSETQRNKGNFPGRFSGRQFSNSRSEMNVSTLELGDSALYLCASSLQSRGAVEQFFGPGTRLTVL.

This clone was observed a handful of times. This sequence joins TRBV7-6 and TRBJ2-1; 13 nucleotides agree with TRBD2. V lost 1 base to trimming and J lost 6 bases; unmatched junction nucleotides: 3. The CDR3 consists of 16 residues. Per germline, CDR1 SGHVS and CDR2 FNYEAQ. The CDR3 nucleotides read TGTGCCAGCAGCTTAGGGACTAGCGGGGGAACCAATGAGCAGTTCTTC. This gives the protein CASSLGTSGGTNEQFF.

The CDR3 loop reads CASSSGTGGRTEKYNEQFF. CDR3 DNA: TGTGCCAGCAGCTCCGGGACAGGGGGCCGGACGGAAAAATACAATGAGCAGTTCTTC. The V gene is TRBV7-9, the J gene TRBJ2-1; TRBD1 matches 12 bases. J gave up 4 bases and V 4 bases, and 14 bases lay outside the gene matches. The CDR3 has 19 residues. Per germline, CDR1 SEHNR and CDR2 FQNEAQ (reference sequence).

This clone was seen a handful of times. The V and J genes are TRBV12-5 and TRBJ1-2; no clear D. Germline loops: CDR1 LGHNT, CDR2 FRNRAP. CDR3 length: 13 amino acids. V was clipped by 3 bases and J by 2 bases, with 7 bases between them. The CDR3 nucleotides read TGTGCTAGTGGTTTCCAACAGAACTATGGCTACACCTTC. Protein: CASGFQQNYGYTF.